This T cell receptor beta chain came from a study of response to subunit inactivated influenza vaccine. This clonotype was found a few times. The CDR3 length is 14 residues. Germline loops: CDR1 MNHNS, CDR2 SASEGT. Trimming took 9 bases from V and 0 from J, leaving 15 bases between them. TCRdb re-derived calls from the RT-PCR reads in MiXCR, one entry per CDR3 protein. Here the sample spans hundreds of thousands of distinct CDR3 sequences, about 11% being singletons. The sample was also linked to a second study, of T cells expressing NK-cell markers. That investigation notes: Generation of TCR beta cDNA was performed by 5'RACE template switching incorporating UMIs. Restriction of the sorted population to alpha-beta TCR T cells was achieved in several experiments with an anti-gamma-delta TCR antibody. Evidence did not settle whether expanded NKG2C+ T cell clones targeted HCMV.

The TCR sequence derives from a man in his fifties who received an inactivated influenza vaccine. The source material was PBMCs from blood, sampled on the day of vaccination. The rearrangement links TRBV6-1 to TRBJ2-7, with D perhaps TRBD1 or TRBD2 (5 bases each). DNA of the CDR3: TGTGCCAGTTCCTCCCGGGGCAACTCCTACGAGCAGTACTTC. Encoded protein: CASSSRGNSYEQYF.